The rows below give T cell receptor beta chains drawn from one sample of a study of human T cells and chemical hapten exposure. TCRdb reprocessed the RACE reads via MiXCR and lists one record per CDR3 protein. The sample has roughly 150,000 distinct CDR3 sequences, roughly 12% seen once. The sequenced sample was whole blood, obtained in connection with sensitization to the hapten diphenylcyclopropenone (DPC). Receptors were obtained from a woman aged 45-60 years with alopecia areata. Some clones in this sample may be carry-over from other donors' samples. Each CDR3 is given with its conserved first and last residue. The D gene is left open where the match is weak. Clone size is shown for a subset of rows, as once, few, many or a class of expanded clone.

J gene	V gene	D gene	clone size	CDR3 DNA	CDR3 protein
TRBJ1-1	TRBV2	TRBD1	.	TGTGCCAGCACGAGGGACAGGGGCAGGAACACTGAAGCTTTCTTT	CASTRDRGRNTEAFF
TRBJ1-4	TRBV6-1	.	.	TGTGCCAGCAGTGAGACCCCCCAGGAACGGCTGTTTTTT	CASSETPQERLFF
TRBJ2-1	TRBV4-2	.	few	TGTGCCAGCAGCCAGATAGGGCAGGGGATGGGCGATGAGCAGTTCTTC	CASSQIGQGMGDEQFF
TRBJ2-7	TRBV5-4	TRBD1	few	TGTGCCAGCAGCGTGGACAGGTTCTACGAGCAGTACTTC	CASSVDRFYEQYF
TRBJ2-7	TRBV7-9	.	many	TGTGCCAGCAGCTTATCCAGGGGAGGGGACGAGCAGTACTTC	CASSLSRGGDEQYF
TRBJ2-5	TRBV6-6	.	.	TGTGCCAGCACACCTGATAGCCAGAAAGAGACCCAGTACTTC	CASTPDSQKETQYF
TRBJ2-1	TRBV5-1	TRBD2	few	TGCGCCAGCAGCTTGAGCGGGAGGGGTTACAATGAGCAGTTCTTC	CASSLSGRGYNEQFF
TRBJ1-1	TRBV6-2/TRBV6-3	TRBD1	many	TGTGCCAGCAGTTACCCCGAGGGACAGGCGTTGAACACTGAAGCTTTCTTT	CASSYPEGQALNTEAFF
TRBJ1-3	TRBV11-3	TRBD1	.	TGTGCCAGCAGCCAGACAGGGACCCTGTTGGACACCATATATTTT	CASSQTGTLLDTIYF
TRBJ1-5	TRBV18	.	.	TGTGCCAGCTCACCCGGACCCGGGGGTCCGCAGCCCCAGCATTTT	CASSPGPGGPQPQHF
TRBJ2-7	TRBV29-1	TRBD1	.	TGCAGCGTTGAGGGACAGGGAGCCGAGCAGTACTTC	CSVEGQGAEQYF
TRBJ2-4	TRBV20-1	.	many	TGCAGTGCGATCCTACACCTTCAAAAGGGGAAAAACATTCAGTACTTC	CSAILHLQKGKNIQYF
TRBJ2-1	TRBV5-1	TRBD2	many	TGCGCCAGCAGCTCCGGACTAGCGGGTCACAATGAGCAGTTCTTC	CASSSGLAGHNEQFF
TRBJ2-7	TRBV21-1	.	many	TGTGCCAGCAGCAAAGGCGGGGATTCCTACGAGCAGTACTTC	CASSKGGDSYEQYF
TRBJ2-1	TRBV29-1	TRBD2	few	TGCAGCGCCGCCCCACTAGCGGGAGTAGTAAATGAGCAGTTCTTC	CSAAPLAGVVNEQFF
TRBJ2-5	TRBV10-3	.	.	TGTGCCATCGGAGACCCCGTGGAGACCCAGTACTTC	CAIGDPVETQYF
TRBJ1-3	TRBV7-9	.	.	TGTGCCAGCAGCTTAATCGGAAACACCATATATTTT	CASSLIGNTIYF
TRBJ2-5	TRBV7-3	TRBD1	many	TGTGCCAGCAGCCAATCGACAGGGTCTGGCAGGCAAGAGACCCAGTACTTC	CASSQSTGSGRQETQYF
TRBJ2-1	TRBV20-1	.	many	TGCAGTGCTATGAGTGGAACCTACAATGAGCAGTTCTTC	CSAMSGTYNEQFF
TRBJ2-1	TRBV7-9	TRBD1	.	TGTGCCAGCAGCTCCACGACAGGGGGCCGGGTAAATGAGCAGTTCTTC	CASSSTTGGRVNEQFF
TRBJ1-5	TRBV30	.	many	TGTGCCTGGAGTGTAAAGGGAGGTCAGCCCCAGCATTTT	CAWSVKGGQPQHF
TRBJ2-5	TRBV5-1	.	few	TGCGCCAGCAGCTTTTCCGCCGGAGGGGGCTTGGAGACCCAGTACTTC	CASSFSAGGGLETQYF
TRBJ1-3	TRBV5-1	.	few	TGCGCCAGCAGCTTGGTGGGACGGAGCTCTGGAAACACCATATATTTT	CASSLVGRSSGNTIYF
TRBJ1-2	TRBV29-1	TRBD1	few	TGCAGCGTTGCAAGGCAGGGGGGTATCGGCTACACCTTC	CSVARQGGIGYTF
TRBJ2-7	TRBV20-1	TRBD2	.	TGCAGTGCTAGTCGACTAGCACACTACGAGCAGTACTTC	CSASRLAHYEQYF
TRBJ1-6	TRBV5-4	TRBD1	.	TGTGCCAGCAGCCTGGACAGGGAGGACAATTCACCCCTCCACTTT	CASSLDREDNSPLHF
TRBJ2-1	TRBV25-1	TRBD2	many	TGTGCCAGCAGTGAACGCGGGAGCTCCTACAATGAGCAGTTCTTC	CASSERGSSYNEQFF
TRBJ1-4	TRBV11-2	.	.	TGTGCCAGCAGCTTAGTACGGGGAACTAATGAAAAACTGTTTTTT	CASSLVRGTNEKLFF
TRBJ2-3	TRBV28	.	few	TGTGCCAGCAGTTTCGTACGCGGACTCGTACCCACAGATACGCAGTATTTT	CASSFVRGLVPTDTQYF
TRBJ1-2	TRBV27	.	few	TGTGCCAGCAGTTTCGCGACAGACATCTATGGCTACACCTTC	CASSFATDIYGYTF
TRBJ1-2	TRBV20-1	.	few	TGCAGTGCGCCCTCACAGGCCCGGCGGGGCGGCTACACCTTC	CSAPSQARRGGYTF
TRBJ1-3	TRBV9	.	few	TGTGCCAGCAGCTTCACAGGGCTCCCCTCTGGAAACACCATATATTTT	CASSFTGLPSGNTIYF
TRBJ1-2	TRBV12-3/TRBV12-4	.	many	TGTGCCAGCAGTTTATCCAGGTTGGGCTACACCTTC	CASSLSRLGYTF
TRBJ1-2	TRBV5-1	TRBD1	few	TGCGCCAGCAGACGGGACAGCGAGGGCTACACCTTC	CASRRDSEGYTF
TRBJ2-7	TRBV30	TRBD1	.	TGTGCCTGGACCATGCCGGGACAGGGGGCGCGGGAGCAGTACTTC	CAWTMPGQGAREQYF
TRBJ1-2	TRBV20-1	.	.	TGCAGTGCCAGATCCCCAACCAGTTATGGCTACACCTTC	CSARSPTSYGYTF
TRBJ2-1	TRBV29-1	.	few	TGCAGCGTTGTAGGCCAGCGCGTTAACAATGAGCAGTTCTTC	CSVVGQRVNNEQFF
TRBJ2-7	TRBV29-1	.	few	TGCAGCGTCCGGTTGGGCTCCTACGAGCAGTACTTC	CSVRLGSYEQYF
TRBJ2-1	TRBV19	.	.	TGTGCCAGTAGTCGACAGCCTACAACTCGGGATGAGCAGTTCTTC	CASSRQPTTRDEQFF
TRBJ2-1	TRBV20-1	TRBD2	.	TGCAGTGCTAGTCGAGCGGGAGGGCCACAGGAGCAGTTCTTC	CSASRAGGPQEQFF
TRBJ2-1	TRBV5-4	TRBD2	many	TGTGCCAGCAGCGGACTAGCGGGAGCCCCCCGTTTGGTCTTC	CASSGLAGAPRLVF
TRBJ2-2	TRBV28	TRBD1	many	TGTGCCACCCTGGGACAGCAGAACACCGGGGAGCTGTTTTTT	CATLGQQNTGELFF
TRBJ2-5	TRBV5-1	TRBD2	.	TGCGCCAGCAGCCCCGGGACTAGCGGGAGGGTGTACGAGACCCAGTACTTC	CASSPGTSGRVYETQYF
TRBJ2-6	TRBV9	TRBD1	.	TGTGCCAGCAGCCCGAAGACAGGGGTCTTCTCTGGGGCCAACGTCCTGACTTTC	CASSPKTGVFSGANVLTF
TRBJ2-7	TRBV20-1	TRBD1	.	TGCAGTGCTGGTAGGGACAGGGTCCGGGTCGAGCAGTACTTC	CSAGRDRVRVEQYF
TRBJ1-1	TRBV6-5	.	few	TGTGCCAGCAGTTACTCGACTAAGGGGAGCACTGAAGCTTTCTTT	CASSYSTKGSTEAFF